This T cell receptor (delta chain) was captured in a study of γδ T cells in repeated Plasmodium falciparum infection. At the level of the study: Age- and gender-matched Australian children served as comparison for malaria-exposed Malian children. Samples were taken at baseline, before some infections, and 21 days after each.

Both TRG and TRD chains were sequenced from each sorted sample. TCRdb re-called the multiplex PCR reads using CATT. Counted here are around 89,000 delta-chain clones, roughly 1.4% occurring once; the ten biggest clones make up 7% to 9.5%. Vgamma9/Vdelta2+ and Vdelta2-negative gammadelta T cells were flow-sorted from PBMC for bulk sequencing. This clone has just a few counts. For this DNA, TCRdb reports the protein of a much larger clone, which diverges at residue 7, most likely from a read error; the protein presented here is translated directly from the DNA. The CDR3 spans 18 residues. Per the germline V gene, CDR1 is TSWWSYY and CDR2 is QGS. V was pared by 1 base and J by 0 bases, with 9 bases of the junction left unmatched.

The sequence came from a pool of human donors (malaria-infected and uninfected, not separated). The specimen sequenced was gamma-delta T cells from blood. V gene TRDV1 combines with J gene TRDJ1; the match to TRDD3 covers 9 bases. The CDR3 loop is CALGERRYWGTHTDKLIF. The CDR3 coding sequence is TGTGCTCTTGGGGAACGGAGGTACTGGGGGACTCACACCGATAAACTCATCTTT.